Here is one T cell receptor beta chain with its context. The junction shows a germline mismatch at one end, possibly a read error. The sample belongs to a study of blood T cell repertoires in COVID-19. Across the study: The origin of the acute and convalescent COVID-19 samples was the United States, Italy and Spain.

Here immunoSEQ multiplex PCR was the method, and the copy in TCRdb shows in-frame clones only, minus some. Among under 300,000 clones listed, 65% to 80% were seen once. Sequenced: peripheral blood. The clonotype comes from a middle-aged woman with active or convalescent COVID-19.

Written as DNA, the CDR3 is TGTGCCAGCAGCTTAGTCTTAGGAGGCGTATATGACTACACCTTC. This codes for CASSLVLGGVYDYTF. This rearrangement joins TRBV11-2 to TRBJ1-2; D is unclear. Germline lookup yields CDR1 SGHAT and CDR2 FQNNGV. This CDR3 contains 15 residues.